This is a list of T cell receptor beta chains from one sample in a study of blood T cell repertoires in COVID-19. The data were produced by immunoSEQ multiplex PCR, yet TCRdb's version contains in-frame clones alone and is incomplete. This sample has roughly 180,000 clones; less than 95% occur once, and the top ten carry about 0.8%. The sequenced sample was peripheral blood. These receptors were collected from a man aged 30-40 years with COVID-19, enrolled during active disease. CDR3s include the opening cysteine and the closing phenylalanine or tryptophan. D genes are given only for firm matches. Clone size appears in some rows only: once, few, many, or a class for an expanded clone.

D gene: TRBD2; clone size: -; J gene: TRBJ2-1; V gene: TRBV4-1; CDR3 protein: CASSSQVFSGGRYEQFF; CDR3 DNA: TGCGCCAGCAGCTCCCAGGTATTTAGCGGGGGTCGGTATGAGCAGTTCTTC
D gene: -; clone size: -; J gene: TRBJ2-1; V gene: TRBV15; CDR3 protein: CATSRQDGDEQFF; CDR3 DNA: TGTGCCACCAGCAGACAGGACGGGGATGAGCAGTTCTTC
D gene: -; clone size: -; J gene: TRBJ2-7; V gene: TRBV28; CDR3 protein: CASSLRGGSYEQYF; CDR3 DNA: TGTGCCAGCAGTTTAAGGGGGGGGTCCTACGAGCAGTACTTC
D gene: -; clone size: -; J gene: TRBJ2-5; V gene: TRBV5-1; CDR3 protein: CASSLGMGQGYVETQYF; CDR3 DNA: TGCGCCAGCAGCTTGGGCATGGGGCAGGGCTACGTAGAGACCCAGTACTTC
D gene: TRBD1; clone size: -; J gene: TRBJ1-4; V gene: TRBV18; CDR3 protein: CASSPGQGREKLFF; CDR3 DNA: TGTGCCAGCTCACCGGGACAGGGTCGGGAAAAACTGTTTTTT
D gene: TRBD1; clone size: -; J gene: TRBJ1-1; V gene: TRBV18; CDR3 protein: CASQMNRDSDTEAFF; CDR3 DNA: TGTGCCAGCCAGATGAACCGGGACAGCGACACTGAAGCTTTCTTT
D gene: -; clone size: -; J gene: TRBJ1-5; V gene: TRBV10-3; CDR3 protein: CAIGGRGDQPQHF; CDR3 DNA: TGTGCCATCGGTGGGCGGGGGGACCAGCCCCAGCATTTT
D gene: -; clone size: -; J gene: TRBJ1-1; V gene: TRBV10-1; CDR3 protein: CASSPYRDTEAFF; CDR3 DNA: TGCGCCAGCAGCCCTTACAGGGACACTGAAGCTTTCTTT
D gene: TRBD1; clone size: -; J gene: TRBJ2-7; V gene: TRBV19; CDR3 protein: CASSTKASTGTGAYEQYF; CDR3 DNA: TGTGCCAGTAGTACCAAAGCGTCGACCGGGACAGGGGCCTACGAGCAGTACTTC
D gene: -; clone size: -; J gene: TRBJ1-1; V gene: TRBV10-3; CDR3 protein: CAISERGGNTEAFF; CDR3 DNA: TGTGCCATCAGTGAGCGGGGTGGAAACACTGAAGCTTTCTTT
D gene: TRBD1; clone size: -; J gene: TRBJ1-2; V gene: TRBV7-9; CDR3 protein: CASSFGQGGGYTF; CDR3 DNA: TGTGCCAGCAGCTTCGGACAGGGGGGAGGCTACACCTTC
D gene: TRBD1; clone size: -; J gene: TRBJ1-2; V gene: TRBV3-1/TRBV3-2; CDR3 protein: CASSLNTGQGDGYTF; CDR3 DNA: TGTGCCAGCAGCCTTAACACGGGACAGGGAGATGGCTACACCTTC
D gene: -; clone size: -; J gene: TRBJ2-2; V gene: TRBV6-5; CDR3 protein: CATRWEEDTGELFF; CDR3 DNA: TGTGCCACCCGGTGGGAGGAGGACACCGGGGAGCTGTTTTTT
D gene: -; clone size: once; J gene: TRBJ1-4; V gene: TRBV14; CDR3 protein: CASSRGEGEKLFF; CDR3 DNA: TGTGCCAGCAGCCGGGGAGAGGGAGAAAAACTGTTTTTT
D gene: -; clone size: -; J gene: TRBJ1-1; V gene: TRBV6-5; CDR3 protein: CASSAGAYTEAFF; CDR3 DNA: TGTGCCAGCAGCGCCGGTGCATACACTGAAGCTTTCTTT
D gene: -; clone size: -; J gene: TRBJ1-2; V gene: TRBV6-5; CDR3 protein: CASRNRDHYGYTF; CDR3 DNA: TGTGCCAGCAGAAACAGGGACCACTATGGCTACACCTTC
D gene: -; clone size: -; J gene: TRBJ1-5; V gene: TRBV7-2; CDR3 protein: CASSLSPVGQPQHF; CDR3 DNA: TGTGCCAGCAGCTTATCCCCGGTCGGTCAGCCCCAGCATTTT
D gene: -; clone size: once; J gene: TRBJ2-7; V gene: TRBV5-1; CDR3 protein: CASSGSSYEQYF; CDR3 DNA: TGCGCCAGCAGCGGGAGCTCCTACGAGCAGTACTTC
D gene: TRBD1; clone size: -; J gene: TRBJ2-6; V gene: TRBV5-4; CDR3 protein: CASSPTYRGSGANVLTF; CDR3 DNA: TGTGCCAGCAGCCCCACCTACAGGGGCTCTGGGGCCAACGTCCTGACTTTC
D gene: TRBD1; clone size: -; J gene: TRBJ2-5; V gene: TRBV2; CDR3 protein: CASRIRDRTQETQYF; CDR3 DNA: TGTGCCAGCAGAATCCGGGACAGGACCCAAGAGACCCAGTACTTC
D gene: -; clone size: -; J gene: TRBJ2-7; V gene: TRBV7-9; CDR3 protein: CASSALDRIRGATEQYF; CDR3 DNA: TGTGCCAGCAGCGCCTTAGACAGGATTAGGGGAGCCACCGAGCAGTACTTC
D gene: -; clone size: -; J gene: TRBJ1-4; V gene: TRBV27; CDR3 protein: CASRHRATNEKLFF; CDR3 DNA: TGTGCCAGCCGCCACAGGGCAACTAATGAAAAACTGTTTTTT
D gene: -; clone size: few; J gene: TRBJ2-3; V gene: TRBV13; CDR3 protein: CASSGGTFPFFTDTQYF; CDR3 DNA: TGTGCCAGCAGCGGAGGCACGTTCCCCTTTTTCACAGATACGCAGTATTTT
D gene: -; clone size: -; J gene: TRBJ1-1; V gene: TRBV18; CDR3 protein: CASSPVDRTNTEAFF; CDR3 DNA: TGTGCCAGCTCACCAGTTGACAGGACGAACACTGAAGCTTTCTTT
D gene: -; clone size: -; J gene: TRBJ1-5; V gene: TRBV3-1/TRBV3-2; CDR3 protein: CASSQDLAGAPQPQHF; CDR3 DNA: TGTGCCAGCAGCCAAGATTTGGCAGGGGCGCCTCAGCCCCAGCATTTT
D gene: -; clone size: -; J gene: TRBJ1-2; V gene: TRBV11-3; CDR3 protein: CASSFLKTGTHGYTF; CDR3 DNA: TGTGCCAGCAGCTTTTTAAAGACAGGAACGCATGGCTACACCTTC
D gene: -; clone size: -; J gene: TRBJ1-2; V gene: TRBV11-1; CDR3 protein: CASSFAPDSGYTF; CDR3 DNA: TGTGCCAGCAGCTTTGCACCCGATAGTGGCTACACCTTC
D gene: -; clone size: -; J gene: TRBJ2-2; V gene: TRBV5-6; CDR3 protein: CASSPVNTGELFF; CDR3 DNA: TGTGCCAGCAGCCCCGTAAACACCGGGGAGCTGTTTTTT
D gene: -; clone size: -; J gene: TRBJ2-1; V gene: TRBV5-4; CDR3 protein: CASSFKDSPNEQFF; CDR3 DNA: TGTGCCAGCAGCTTTAAAGACAGCCCCAATGAGCAGTTCTTC
D gene: TRBD1; clone size: -; J gene: TRBJ1-4; V gene: TRBV6-1; CDR3 protein: CASSDMDRANEKLFF; CDR3 DNA: TGTGCCAGCAGTGACATGGACAGGGCTAATGAAAAACTGTTTTTT
D gene: -; clone size: -; J gene: TRBJ2-1; V gene: TRBV4-1; CDR3 protein: CASSQDRERKQFF; CDR3 DNA: TGCGCCAGCAGCCAAGATCGTGAGCGGAAGCAGTTCTTC
D gene: TRBD1; clone size: -; J gene: TRBJ1-1; V gene: TRBV30; CDR3 protein: CAWSVSPRDRGRLTEAFF; CDR3 DNA: TGTGCCTGGAGTGTGTCCCCTCGGGACAGGGGGCGCCTGACTGAAGCTTTCTTT
D gene: -; clone size: -; J gene: TRBJ1-5; V gene: TRBV10-1; CDR3 protein: CATLPWAEKDQPQHF; CDR3 DNA: TGCGCCACGCTGCCGTGGGCAGAGAAAGACCAGCCCCAGCATTTT